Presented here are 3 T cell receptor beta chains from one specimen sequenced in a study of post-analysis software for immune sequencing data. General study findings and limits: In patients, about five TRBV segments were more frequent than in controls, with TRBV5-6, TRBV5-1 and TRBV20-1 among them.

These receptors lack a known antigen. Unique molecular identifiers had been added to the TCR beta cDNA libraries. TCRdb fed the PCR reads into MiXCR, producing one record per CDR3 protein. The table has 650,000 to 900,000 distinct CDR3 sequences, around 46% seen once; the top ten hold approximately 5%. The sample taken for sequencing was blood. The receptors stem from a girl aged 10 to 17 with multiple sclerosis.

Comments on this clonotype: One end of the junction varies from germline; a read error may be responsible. The CDR3 bases are TGTGCCAGCAGTCTCACTAGCGGGAAGGCGGGCACAGGTACGCAGTATTTT. Translating gives CASSLTSGKAGTGTQYF. This sequence joins TRBV28 and TRBJ2-3, with 10 bases fitting TRBD2. Germline loops: CDR1 MDHEN, CDR2 SYDVKM. CDR3 length: 17 amino acids.

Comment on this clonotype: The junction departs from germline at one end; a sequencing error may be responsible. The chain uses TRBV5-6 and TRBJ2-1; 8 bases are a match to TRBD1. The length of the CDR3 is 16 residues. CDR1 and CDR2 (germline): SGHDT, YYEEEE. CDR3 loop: CAGSNPGGADYNEQFF. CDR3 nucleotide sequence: TGTGCCGGCAGCAATCCAGGGGGCGCAGATTACAATGAGCAGTTCTTC.

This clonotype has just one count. CDR3 protein: CASSLQGPNSYNEQFF. The CDR3 DNA is TGCGCCAGCAGCTTGCAAGGCCCGAACTCCTACAATGAGCAGTTCTTC. The chain combines TRBV5-1 with TRBJ2-1; no clear D gene. With 1 base removed from V and 0 bases from J, the gap between germline ends came to 11 bases. CDR1 SGHRS and CDR2 YFSETQ come from the germline V gene. The CDR3 covers 16 residues.